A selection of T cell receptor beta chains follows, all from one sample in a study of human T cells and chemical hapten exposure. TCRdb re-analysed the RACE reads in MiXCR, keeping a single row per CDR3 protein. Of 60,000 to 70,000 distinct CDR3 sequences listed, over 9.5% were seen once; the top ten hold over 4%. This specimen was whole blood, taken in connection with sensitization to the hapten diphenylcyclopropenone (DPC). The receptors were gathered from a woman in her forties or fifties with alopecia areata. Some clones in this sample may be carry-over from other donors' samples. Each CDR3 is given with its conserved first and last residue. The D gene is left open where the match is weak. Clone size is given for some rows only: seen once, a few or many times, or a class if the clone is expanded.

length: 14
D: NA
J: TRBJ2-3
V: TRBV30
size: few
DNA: TGTGCCTGGACGGACGGATTAAGCACAGATACGCAGTATTTT
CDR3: CAWTDGLSTDTQYF

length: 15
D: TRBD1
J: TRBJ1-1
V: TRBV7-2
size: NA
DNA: TGTGCCAGCAGCTCGCAGGGACAGGGGTACACTGAAGCTTTCTTT
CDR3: CASSSQGQGYTEAFF

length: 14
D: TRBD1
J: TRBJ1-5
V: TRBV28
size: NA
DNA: TGTGCCAGCGAAACAGGGGGTGGCAATCAGCCCCAGCATTTT
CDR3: CASETGGGNQPQHF

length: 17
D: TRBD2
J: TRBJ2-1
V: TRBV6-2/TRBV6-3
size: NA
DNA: TGTGCCAGCAGTTACCCCTTTGTAAGCGGGGGACCGAGTGAGCAGTTCTTC
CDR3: CASSYPFVSGGPSEQFF

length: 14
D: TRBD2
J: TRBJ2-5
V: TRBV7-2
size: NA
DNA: TGTGCCAGCAGCTCCCGGACTAGCCAAGAGACCCAGTACTTC
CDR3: CASSSRTSQETQYF

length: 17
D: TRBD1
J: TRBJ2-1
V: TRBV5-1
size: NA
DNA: TGCGCCAGCAGCTTGGGGCCGGGACAGCTTTTTTCCTATGAGCAGTTCTTC
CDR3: CASSLGPGQLFSYEQFF

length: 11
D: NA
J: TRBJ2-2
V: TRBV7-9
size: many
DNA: TGTGCCAGCAGCCTCCCCGGGGAGCTGTTTTTT
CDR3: CASSLPGELFF

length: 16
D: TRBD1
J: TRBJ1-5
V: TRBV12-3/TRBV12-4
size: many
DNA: TGTGCCAGCAGTTTAGCGGGGGACAGGGGGGATCAGCCCCAGCATTTT
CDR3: CASSLAGDRGDQPQHF

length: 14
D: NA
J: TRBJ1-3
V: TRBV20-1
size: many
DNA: TGCAGTGCTAGAATCAGCCTCTCTGGAAACACCATATATTTT
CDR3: CSARISLSGNTIYF

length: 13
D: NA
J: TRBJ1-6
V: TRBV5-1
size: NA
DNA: TGCGCCAGCAGCTCCACAGGGAATTCACCCCTCCACTTT
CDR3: CASSSTGNSPLHF

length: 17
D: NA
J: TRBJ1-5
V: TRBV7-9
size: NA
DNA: TGTGCCAGCAGCACAGCTACAGCGTCATACGATAATCAGCCCCAGCATTTT
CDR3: CASSTATASYDNQPQHF

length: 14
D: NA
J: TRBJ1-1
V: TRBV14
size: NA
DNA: TGTGCCAGCAGCCAAGTCGGGCCGAACACTGAAGCTTTCTTT
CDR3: CASSQVGPNTEAFF

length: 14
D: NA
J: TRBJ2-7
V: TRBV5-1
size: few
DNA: TGCGCCAGCAGCTTGTGGCGTGAATCCTACGAGCAGTACTTC
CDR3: CASSLWRESYEQYF

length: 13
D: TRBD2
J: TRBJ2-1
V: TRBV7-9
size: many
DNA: TGTGCCAGTGGGACTAGCGGCTACAATGAGCAGTTCTTC
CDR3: CASGTSGYNEQFF

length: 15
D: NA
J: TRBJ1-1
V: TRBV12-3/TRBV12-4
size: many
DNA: TGTGCCAGCAATCCCTCCGGAGGAAAGAACACTGAAGCTTTCTTT
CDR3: CASNPSGGKNTEAFF

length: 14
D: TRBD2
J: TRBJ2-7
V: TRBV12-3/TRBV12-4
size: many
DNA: TGTGCCAGCAGGGGGACTAGCGGGGCCGGCGAGCAGTACTTC
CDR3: CASRGTSGAGEQYF

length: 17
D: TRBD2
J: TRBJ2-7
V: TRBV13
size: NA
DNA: TGTGCCAGCAGCTTAGGACTAGCGGGAGAGCGGCCCTACGAGCAGTACTTC
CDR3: CASSLGLAGERPYEQYF

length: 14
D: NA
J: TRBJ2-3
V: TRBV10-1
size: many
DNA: TGCGCCAGCAGTACTGGCGAGACCACAGATACGCAGTATTTT
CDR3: CASSTGETTDTQYF

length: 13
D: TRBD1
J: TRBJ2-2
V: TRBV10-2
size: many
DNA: TGCGCCAGCGCGACAGGGGCCACCGGGGAGCTGTTTTTT
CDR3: CASATGATGELFF

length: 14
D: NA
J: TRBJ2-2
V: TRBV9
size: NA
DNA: TGTGCCAGCAGGGACCGCGCGAACACCGGGGAGCTGTTTTTT
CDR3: CASRDRANTGELFF